The 6 T cell receptor beta chains in this list originate from one sample, sequenced in a study of memory CD4+ T cells and cytomegalovirus serostatus. Single viable CD3+CD4+CD8-CD45RO+ cells were sorted as the memory CD4+ T cells. Some clones are missing from TCRdb's copy, which holds only in-frame ones; the method was immunoSEQ multiplex PCR. This table has over 25,000 clones, about three quarters appearing once. Sequenced material: memory CD4+ T cells from blood. These receptors were obtained from an adult in good health and CMV-seronegative.

The chain is built from TRBV13 and TRBJ2-2; 8 bases match TRBD2. The CDR3 contains 16 residues. V shed 6 bases, J shed 0 bases, and the junction held 6 bases outside the gene matches. Germline V gene lookup returns CDR1 PRHDT and CDR2 FYEKMQ (reference sequence). This chain's CDR3 is CASSFKAGANTGELFF. The DNA of the CDR3 is TGTGCCAGCAGTTTTAAAGCGGGAGCGAACACCGGGGAGCTGTTTTTT.

The chain uses TRBV6-6 and TRBJ2-4, with a tentative D call TRBD1 (5 bases). Trimming shortened V by 4 bases and J by 1 base, and 11 bases separated the two germline ends. CDR3 length: 15 residues. The germline V gene encodes CDR1 MNHNY and CDR2 SVGAGI (reference sequence). The CDR3 DNA follows: TGTGCCAGCAGTTGGGGCTCCCTGGCCAAAAACATTCAGTACTTC. Translation: CASSWGSLAKNIQYF.

This chain joins TRBV7-2 and TRBJ1-2; D perhaps matches TRBD1 (6 bases). V dropped 1 base and J dropped 8 bases, with 11 bases sitting between them. Germline V lookup: CDR1 SGHTA, CDR2 FQGNSA. This CDR3 contains 13 residues. This CDR3 is CASSLVGGEGYTF. The CDR3 region has the DNA TGTGCCAGCAGCTTAGTGGGGGGCGAGGGCTACACCTTC.

The genes are TRBV5-1 and TRBJ2-1, with 10 positions matching TRBD2. Per the germline V gene, CDR1 is SGHRS and CDR2 is YFSETQ. The CDR3 is 18 residues long. After removal of 1 base from V and 5 bases from J, the junction contained 12 bases not matched to a gene. In DNA, the CDR3 is TGCGCCAGCAGCTTGACCGCACGGACTAGCGGTTTTGACAATGAGCAGTTCTTC. Residues: CASSLTARTSGFDNEQFF.

This clone was seen a handful of times. V is TRBV5-4 and J is TRBJ1-1; D not certain. This CDR3 spans 14 amino acids. The germline V gene has CDR1 SGHNT and CDR2 YYREEE (reference sequence). Deletions cut 3 bases from V and 0 bases from J, with 9 bases between. CDR3 sequence (DNA): TGTGCCAGCAGCTACCTTGGGATGAACACTGAAGCTTTCTTT. It codes for CASSYLGMNTEAFF.

In this sample, this clone turned up a few times. The V gene is TRBV19, the J gene TRBJ1-1; TRBD1 matches at 8 bases. J gave up 4 bases and V 7 bases, and 11 bases lay outside the gene matches. This CDR3 has 15 residues. The germline V gene has CDR1 LNHDA and CDR2 SQIVND (reference sequence). Written as DNA, the CDR3 is TGTGCCAGTACCGCAGGGGGCGGGAGAGGCACTGAAGCTTTCTTT. It codes for CASTAGGGRGTEAFF.